This passage covers 23 T cell receptor beta chains from one sample sequenced in a study of shared clonotypes between healthy human individuals. The data were produced by immunoSEQ multiplex PCR, yet TCRdb's version contains in-frame clones alone and is incomplete. The data contain 2 million to 2.5 million clones, 95% of them seen just once; the ten biggest clones take up over 0.1%. The sequenced sample consisted of naive CD4+ T cells sorted from blood. Specified subset: CD45RA+ positively selected. The receptors originated from a man younger than 30 in good health.

CDR3 in DNA: TGTGCCAGTAGTGGACAGGGGGTGAACGGGGAGCTGTTTTTT. Translating gives CASSGQGVNGELFF. V is TRBV19 and J is TRBJ2-2; 10 nucleotides match TRBD1. V was pared by 5 bases and J by 7 bases, with 4 bases of the junction left unmatched. The germline gives CDR1 LNHDA, CDR2 SQIVND (reference sequence). The CDR3 has 14 amino acids.

This clone appeared a single time. The CDR3 spells CASTTTPGQGNTGELFF. The CDR3 nucleotides are TGTGCCAGCACCACTACCCCGGGACAGGGGAACACCGGGGAGCTGTTTTTT. The genes are TRBV11-2 and TRBJ2-2, with 9 bases lining up with TRBD1. J gave up 1 base and V 7 bases, and 10 bases lay outside the gene matches. The germline gives CDR1 SGHAT, CDR2 FQNNGV. There are 17 residues in the CDR3.

The chain uses TRBV19 and TRBJ1-1; 7 bases match TRBD1. Germline-derived CDR1 and CDR2 are LNHDA and SQIVND (reference sequence). With 3 bases clipped from V and 0 bases from J, the junction kept 7 bases outside the gene matches. This CDR3 is 16 amino acids long. CDR3 sequence reads: CASSISGTAMNTEAFF. CDR3 coding DNA: TGTGCCAGTAGTATCTCTGGGACAGCCATGAACACTGAAGCTTTCTTT.

To note about this clone: Other DNA sequences from this sample encode an identical CDR3 as well. The chain joins TRBV13 to TRBJ2-5; D is unresolved. The germline V gene encodes CDR1 PRHDT and CDR2 FYEKMQ (reference sequence). The V and J ends lost 5 bases and 1 base respectively, with 8 bases between them. CDR3 length: 13 residues. The CDR3: CASSPRSQETQYF. The CDR3 nucleotides are TGTGCCAGCAGCCCAAGGTCCCAAGAGACCCAGTACTTC.

The V and J genes are TRBV4-3 and TRBJ2-2; D unclear. CDR1 is LGHNA, CDR2 YSLEER, per germline. The V gene lost 0 bases and the J gene lost 1 base, with 6 bases spanning the gap. This CDR3 spans 15 amino acids. CDR3 sequence reads: CASSQDGQNTGELFF. CDR3 sequence (DNA): TGCGCCAGCAGCCAAGATGGGCAGAACACCGGGGAGCTGTTTTTT.

The rearrangement joins TRBV7-8 to TRBJ2-7, with 10 bases that match TRBD1. CDR3 length equals 16 residues. CDR1 is SGHVS and CDR2 is FQNEAQ in the germline V gene. V lost 4 bases to trimming and J lost 0 bases; unmatched junction nucleotides: 6. CDR3 region: CASSSEGQGPSYEQYF. The CDR3 bases are TGTGCCAGCAGCTCCGAGGGACAGGGGCCCTCCTACGAGCAGTACTTC. The full variable domain, its missing parts supplied by reference TRBV7-8 and TRBJ2-7, is GAGVSQSPRYKVAKRGQDVALRCDPISGHVSLFWYQQALGQGPEFLTYFQNEAQLDKSGLPSDRFFAERPEGSVSTLKIQRTQQEDSAVYLCASSSEGQGPSYEQYFGPGTRLTVT.

This clone appeared once. CDR3 region: CASSLDPLEKLFF. CDR3 in DNA: TGTGCCAGCAGCTTAGATCCTCTCGAAAAACTGTTTTTT. This chain links TRBV11-2 with TRBJ1-4; D is ambiguous. Germline V lookup: CDR1 SGHAT, CDR2 FQNNGV. V was trimmed by 0 bases and J by 8 bases, leaving 7 bases between them. The CDR3 spans 13 residues.

The J gene is TRBJ2-1, the V gene TRBV27; TRBD2 matches 10 bases. The CDR3 spans 15 residues. The germline CDR1 and CDR2 sequences are MNHEY and SMNVEV (reference sequence). The V and J ends lost 3 bases and 10 bases, in that order; junction bases with no gene match: 9. As DNA, the CDR3 is TGTGCCAGCAGTTTTCGACTAGCGGGTGGGTCAGAGCAGTTCTTC. This translates into CASSFRLAGGSEQFF.

This clone is a singleton in its sample. The V gene is TRBV4-1, the J gene TRBJ2-7; TRBD2 might be the D (5 bases). Germline V gene lookup returns CDR1 MGHRA and CDR2 YSYEKL. The CDR3 consists of 15 residues. The ends were cut back, 2 bases at V and 2 bases at J, with 13 bases in the middle. This CDR3 reads CASSQPPEGTYEQYF. The CDR3 nucleotides are TGCGCCAGCAGCCAACCCCCCGAGGGAACCTACGAGCAGTACTTC.

The gene calls are TRBV6-5 and TRBJ1-2; D uncertain. The CDR3 is made up of 15 amino acids. Germline CDR1 reads MNHEY; CDR2 reads SVGAGI. Trimming pared 0 bases from V and 0 bases from J, leaving 8 bases between. The CDR3 region is CASSYSAEPNYGYTF. The CDR3 DNA is TGTGCCAGCAGTTACTCAGCGGAGCCTAACTATGGCTACACCTTC.

V is TRBV12-5 and J is TRBJ1-1; the match to TRBD1 covers 7 bases. The V segment lost 5 bases and the J segment 5 bases; nucleotides outside the gene matches: 11. This CDR3 contains 15 residues. CDR1 is LGHNT and CDR2 is FRNRAP in the germline V gene. The CDR3 DNA reads TGTGCTAGTGGTCCCCGACAGGGTACCAGTACTGAAGCTTTCTTT. It is translated as CASGPRQGTSTEAFF.

J is TRBJ2-5 and V is TRBV25-1; no clear D. The V end lost 4 bases, the J end lost 5 bases, and 11 bases lay between the germline ends. This CDR3 comprises 13 residues. The germline CDR1 and CDR2 sequences are MGHDK and SYGVNS. CDR3 loop: CASSGYKWETQYF. CDR3 nucleotide sequence: TGTGCCAGCAGTGGATACAAATGGGAGACCCAGTACTTC.

Points on this clone: One end of the junction fails to match germline, which may point to a read error. The chain joins TRBV5-6 to TRBJ2-7; D is uncertain. The CDR3 runs to 12 residues. From germline, CDR1 is SGHDT and CDR2 YYEEEE. The CDR3 here is CAGSLMSYEQYF. Written as DNA, the CDR3 is TGTGCCGGCAGCTTGATGTCCTACGAGCAGTACTTC.

This clone was detected only once. The chain is built from TRBV2 and TRBJ2-3, with 7 bases aligning to TRBD2. Germline loops: CDR1 SNHLY, CDR2 FYNNEI. CDR3 length: 13 residues. V lost 8 bases to trimming and J lost 2 bases; unmatched junction nucleotides: 4. CDR3 amino acids: CASAGEFTDTQYF. DNA of the CDR3: TGTGCCAGCGCGGGGGAATTCACAGATACGCAGTATTTT.

This rearrangement joins TRBV6-5 to TRBJ2-2; 9 positions match TRBD1. CDR3 length: 15 residues. Trimming at V came to 6 bases and at J to 5 bases, leaving 7 bases not matched to a gene. Germline V gene lookup returns CDR1 MNHEY and CDR2 SVGAGI. The CDR3 DNA sequence: TGTGCCAGCAGAAGGACAGGGGAGGGAACCGGGGAGCTGTTTTTT. Protein product: CASRRTGEGTGELFF.

As regards this clone: The same CDR3 also results from other DNA sequences found in this sample. The chain recombines TRBV6-5 with TRBJ2-1, with a tentative D call TRBD2 (6 bases). V lost 5 bases to trimming and J lost 0 bases, with 11 bases between them. Germline CDR1 is MNHEY and CDR2 is SVGAGI. This CDR3 has 15 residues. In DNA, the CDR3 is TGTGCCAGCAGTCGCGGAGGGAGCTCCTACAATGAGCAGTTCTTC. Encoded protein: CASSRGGSSYNEQFF.

This chain joins TRBV18 and TRBJ2-7; 9 bases align to TRBD1. In germline, CDR1 is KGHSH, CDR2 LQKENI. This CDR3 has 15 residues. V dropped 2 bases and J dropped 2; count of bases not matched to a gene: 4. CDR3 sequence reads: CASSPGTGIPYEQYF. DNA of the CDR3: TGTGCCAGCTCACCAGGGACAGGGATCCCCTACGAGCAGTACTTC.

This clone has a single count. The genes are TRBV12-5 and TRBJ1-1; 10 nucleotides match TRBD1. Trimming at V came to 1 base and at J to 4 bases, leaving 12 bases not matched to a gene. Per the germline V gene, CDR1 is LGHNT and CDR2 is FRNRAP. CDR3 length: 18 amino acids. CDR3 protein: CASGLAPKDRGKVTEAFF. CDR3 coding DNA: TGTGCTAGTGGTTTGGCGCCTAAGGACAGGGGGAAGGTCACTGAAGCTTTCTTT.

This chain uses TRBV18 with TRBJ1-3; no reliable D call. The V end was cut by 3 bases, the J end by 2 bases, with 8 bases between. The germline V gene has CDR1 KGHSH and CDR2 LQKENI. The CDR3 spans 14 residues. CDR3 DNA sequence: TGTGCCAGCTCACCGGCATTCGCTGGAAACACCATATATTTT. Encoded protein: CASSPAFAGNTIYF.

The rearrangement joins TRBV5-4 to TRBJ1-1, with D perhaps TRBD1 (5 bases). CDR3 length: 13 residues. CDR1 is SGHNT, CDR2 YYREEE, per germline (reference sequence). V was trimmed by 4 bases and J by 6 bases, leaving 13 bases between them. The CDR3 DNA is TGTGCCAGCAGCCCTGGGGCGGGGGCTGAAGCTTTCTTT. Its translation is CASSPGAGAEAFF.

As to this clone: Other DNA variants within this sample encode the same CDR3. V gene TRBV11-3 combines with J gene TRBJ2-3; no clear D. The CDR3 has 12 amino acids. CDR1 and CDR2 from the germline V gene are SGHNT and YENEEA. V shed 3 bases and J shed 3 bases, with 4 bases lying between them. The CDR3 here is CASSFGTDTQYF. CDR3 bases: TGTGCCAGCAGCTTCGGAACAGATACGCAGTATTTT. Looking up the rest from reference TRBV11-3 and TRBJ2-3 gives the full variable domain: EAGVVQSPRYKIIEKKQPVAFWCNPISGHNTLYWYLQNLGQGPELLIRYENEEAVDDSQLPKDRFSAERLKGVDSTLKIQPAELGDSAVYLCASSFGTDTQYFGPGTRLTVL.

The gene calls are TRBV11-2 and TRBJ1-2; D unresolved. Germline values: CDR1 SGHAT, CDR2 FQNNGV. There are 13 residues in the CDR3. The V end was cut by 4 bases, the J end by 6 bases, with 12 bases between. The CDR3 spells CASSYRARHGYTF. The DNA of the CDR3 is TGTGCCAGCAGCTACCGGGCACGGCATGGCTACACCTTC.

The chain carries TRBV11-2 and TRBJ2-7; TRBD1 is a possible D gene (5 bases). The CDR3 is made up of 15 amino acids. Deletions cut 0 bases from V and 0 bases from J, with 9 bases between. From germline, CDR1 is SGHAT and CDR2 FQNNGV. CDR3 sequence: CASSLDAGFSYEQYF. CDR3 DNA: TGTGCCAGCAGCTTAGATGCAGGGTTCTCCTACGAGCAGTACTTC.